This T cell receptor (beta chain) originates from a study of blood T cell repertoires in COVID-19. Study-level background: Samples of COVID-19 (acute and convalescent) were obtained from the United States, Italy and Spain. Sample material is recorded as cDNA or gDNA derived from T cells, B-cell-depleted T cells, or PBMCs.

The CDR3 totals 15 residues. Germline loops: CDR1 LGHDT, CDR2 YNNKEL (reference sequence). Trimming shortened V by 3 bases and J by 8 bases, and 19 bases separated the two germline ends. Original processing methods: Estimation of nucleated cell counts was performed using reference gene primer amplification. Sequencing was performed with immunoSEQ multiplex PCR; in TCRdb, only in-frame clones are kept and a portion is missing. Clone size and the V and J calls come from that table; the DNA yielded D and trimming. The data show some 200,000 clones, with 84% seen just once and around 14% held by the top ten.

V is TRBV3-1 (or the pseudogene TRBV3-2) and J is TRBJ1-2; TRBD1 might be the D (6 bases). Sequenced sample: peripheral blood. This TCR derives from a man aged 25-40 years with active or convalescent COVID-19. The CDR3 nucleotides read TGTGCCAGCAGCCATCGGGACATTTTGATGGAGGGCTACACCTTC. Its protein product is CASSHRDILMEGYTF.